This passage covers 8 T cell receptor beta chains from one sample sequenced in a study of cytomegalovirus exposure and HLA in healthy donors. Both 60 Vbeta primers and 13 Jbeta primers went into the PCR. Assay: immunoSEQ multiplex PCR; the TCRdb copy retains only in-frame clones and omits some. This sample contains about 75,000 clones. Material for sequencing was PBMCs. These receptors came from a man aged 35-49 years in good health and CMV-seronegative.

In nucleotides, the CDR3 is TGTGCCAGCAGTTTCGGCGGCCTCAATGAAAAACTGTTTTTT. It translates to CASSFGGLNEKLFF. The chain couples TRBV27 to TRBJ1-4; D ambiguous. Germline V gene lookup returns CDR1 MNHEY and CDR2 SMNVEV (reference sequence). V lost 3 bases and J lost 5, with 10 bases in between. The CDR3 is 14 residues long.

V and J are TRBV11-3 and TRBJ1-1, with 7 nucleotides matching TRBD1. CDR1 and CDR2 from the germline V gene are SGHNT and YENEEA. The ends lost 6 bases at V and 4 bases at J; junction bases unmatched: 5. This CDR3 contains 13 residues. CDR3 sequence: CASRPSGGTEAFF. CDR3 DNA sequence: TGTGCCAGCAGACCCTCAGGGGGCACTGAAGCTTTCTTT.

The CDR3 spells CASSEGTENQPQHF. In DNA form, the CDR3 reads TGTGCCAGCAGCGAGGGGACAGAGAATCAGCCCCAGCATTTT. The chain links TRBV9 to TRBJ1-5, with TRBD1 matching over 7 bases. The CDR3 runs to 14 residues. Germline CDR1 reads SGDLS; CDR2 reads YYNGEE. V dropped 3 bases and J dropped 4; count of bases not matched to a gene: 4. Full variable domain (remainder filled in from reference TRBV9 and TRBJ1-5): DSGVTQTPKHLITATGQRVTLRCSPRSGDLSVYWYQQSLDQGLQFLIQYYNGEERAKGNILERFSAQQFPDLHSELNLSSLELGDSALYFCASSEGTENQPQHFGDGTRLSIL.

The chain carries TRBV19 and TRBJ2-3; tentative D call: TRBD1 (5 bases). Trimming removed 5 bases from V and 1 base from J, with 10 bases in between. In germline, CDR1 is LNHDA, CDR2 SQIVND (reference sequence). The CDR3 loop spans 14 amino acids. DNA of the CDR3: TGTGCCAGTAGTCCAAGACAGCGCACAGATACGCAGTATTTT. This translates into CASSPRQRTDTQYF.

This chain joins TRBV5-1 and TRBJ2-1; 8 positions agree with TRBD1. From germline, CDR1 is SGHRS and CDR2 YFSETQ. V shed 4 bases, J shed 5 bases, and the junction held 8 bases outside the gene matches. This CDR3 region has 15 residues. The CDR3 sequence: CASSNDRGFHNEQFF. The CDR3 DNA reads TGCGCCAGCAGCAACGACAGGGGCTTCCACAATGAGCAGTTCTTC.

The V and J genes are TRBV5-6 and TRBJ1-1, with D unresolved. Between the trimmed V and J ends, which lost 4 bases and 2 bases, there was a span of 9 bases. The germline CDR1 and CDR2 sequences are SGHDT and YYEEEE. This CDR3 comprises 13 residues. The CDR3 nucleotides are TGTGCCAGCAGCCCGACTACTAACACTGAAGCTTTCTTT. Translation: CASSPTTNTEAFF. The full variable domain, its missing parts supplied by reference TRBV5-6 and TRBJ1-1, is DAGVTQSPTHLIKTRGQQVTLRCSPKSGHDTVSWYQQALGQGPQFIFQYYEEEERQRGNFPDRFSGHQFPNYSSELNVNALLLGDSALYLCASSPTTNTEAFFGQGTRLTVV.

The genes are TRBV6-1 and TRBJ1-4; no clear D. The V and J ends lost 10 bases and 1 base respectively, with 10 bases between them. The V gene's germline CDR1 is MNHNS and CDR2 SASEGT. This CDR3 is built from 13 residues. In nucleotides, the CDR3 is TGTGCCATCCTTAGCGAAACTAATGAAAAACTGTTTTTT. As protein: CAILSETNEKLFF.

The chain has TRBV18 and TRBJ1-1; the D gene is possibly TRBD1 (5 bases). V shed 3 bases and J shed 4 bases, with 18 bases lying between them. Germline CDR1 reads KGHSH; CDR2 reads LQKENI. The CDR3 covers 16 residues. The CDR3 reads CASSPTLRGTGTEAFF. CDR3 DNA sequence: TGTGCCAGCTCACCGACCCTAAGGGGCACGGGCACTGAAGCTTTCTTT.